This TCR beta chain was documented in a study of blood T cell repertoires in COVID-19. Membership in each cohort depended on participant-reported clinical history. CDR1 is SEHNR, CDR2 FQNEAQ, per germline (reference sequence). CDR3 size: 12 residues. V lost 1 base and J lost 7, with 7 bases in between. Clones were sequenced by immunoSEQ multiplex PCR, and TCRdb holds only the in-frame ones, with some missing. The repertoire holds 350,000 to 550,000 clones, 70% to 90% seen once, with roughly 1.8% in the top ten. This TCR derives from a woman aged 18-29 years with acute COVID-19. The chain employs TRBV7-9 and TRBJ1-2; D is unresolved. The source material was PBMCs or T cells enriched from blood (not recorded which). In DNA, the CDR3 is TGTGCCAGCAGCTTAGGAGTTGTTGGCTACACCTTC. This gives the protein CASSLGVVGYTF.